This TCR beta chain was documented in a study of blood T cell repertoires in COVID-19. As for the study in general: Collection of acute and convalescent COVID-19 samples took place in the United States, Italy and Spain. From T cells, B-cell-depleted T cells, or PBMCs came the material, which was cDNA or gDNA.

V was clipped by 10 bases and J by 7 bases, with 23 bases between them. The germline CDR1 and CDR2 sequences are LNHDA and SQIVND (reference sequence). The CDR3 is 14 residues long. Methods used by the authors: Amplifying reference gene primers gave estimates of nucleated cell counts. Assay: immunoSEQ multiplex PCR; the TCRdb copy retains only in-frame clones and omits some. D and trimming come from the DNA, and the V and J calls and clone size come from that table. The data contain 62,000 or so clones, 88% of them singletons. This clone was seen more than once but under ten times. The V call is TRBV19, the J call TRBJ2-7; D perhaps matches TRBD2 (6 bases). The sequenced material came from peripheral blood. The clonotype comes from a human donor in a cohort sampled during active COVID-19. This chain's CDR3 is CATTSSGRGREQYF. DNA of the CDR3: TGTGCCACGACATCCTCCGGTCGGGGGAGGGAGCAGTACTTC.